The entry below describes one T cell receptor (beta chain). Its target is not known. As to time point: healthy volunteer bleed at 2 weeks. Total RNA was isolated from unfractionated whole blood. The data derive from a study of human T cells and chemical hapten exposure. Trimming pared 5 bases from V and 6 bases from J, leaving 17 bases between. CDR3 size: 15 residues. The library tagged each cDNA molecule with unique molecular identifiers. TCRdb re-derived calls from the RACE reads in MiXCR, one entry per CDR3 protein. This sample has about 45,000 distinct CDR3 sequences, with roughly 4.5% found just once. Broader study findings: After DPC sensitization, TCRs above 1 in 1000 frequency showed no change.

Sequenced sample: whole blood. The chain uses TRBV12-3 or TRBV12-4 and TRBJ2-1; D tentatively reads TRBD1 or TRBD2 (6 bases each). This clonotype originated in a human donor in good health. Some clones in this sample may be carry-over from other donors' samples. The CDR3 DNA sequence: TGTGCCAGCAGTCCCGAAGGGGGGCGCCCCAATGAGCAGTTCTTC. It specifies CASSPEGGRPNEQFF.